This T cell receptor beta chain was obtained from a study of blood T cell repertoires in COVID-19. This clone has ten or more counts. V was pared by 6 bases and J by 6 bases, with 14 bases between. Germline V gene lookup returns CDR1 MNHEY and CDR2 SVGEGT. The CDR3 has 14 amino acids. Measured with immunoSEQ multiplex PCR; TCRdb has only the in-frame clones, and not every one. In the table there are 170,000 or so clones, just under 80% of which are singletons. The receptor was isolated from a man aged 65 to 79 with active or convalescent COVID-19. Sample: peripheral blood. V gene TRBV6-2 or TRBV6-3 combines with J gene TRBJ2-2, with D uncertain. In nucleotides, the CDR3 is TGTGCCAGCAGCCCATACGAGAGTTCCGGGGAGCTGTTTTTT. This translates into CASSPYESSGELFF.